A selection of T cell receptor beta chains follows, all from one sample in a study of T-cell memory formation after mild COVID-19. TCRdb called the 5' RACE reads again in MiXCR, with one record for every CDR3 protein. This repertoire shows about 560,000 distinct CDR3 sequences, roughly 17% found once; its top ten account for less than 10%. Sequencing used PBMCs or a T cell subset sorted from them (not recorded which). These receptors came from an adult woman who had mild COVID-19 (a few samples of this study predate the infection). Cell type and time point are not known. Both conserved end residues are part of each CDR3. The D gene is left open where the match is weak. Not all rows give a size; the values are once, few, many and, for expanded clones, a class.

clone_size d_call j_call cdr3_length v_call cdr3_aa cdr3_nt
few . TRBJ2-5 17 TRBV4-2 CASSQVEGPIGAETQYF TGTGCCAGCAGCCAAGTCGAGGGACCGATCGGGGCAGAGACCCAGTACTTC
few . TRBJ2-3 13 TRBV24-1 CATWMVAPDTQYF TGTGCCACCTGGATGGTAGCTCCAGATACGCAGTATTTT
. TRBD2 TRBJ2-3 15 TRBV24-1 CATSERRAGGPTQYF TGTGCCACCAGTGAAAGGAGGGCGGGGGGACCGACGCAGTATTTT
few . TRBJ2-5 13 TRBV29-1 CSIGPGIGETQYF TGCAGCATCGGCCCCGGGATAGGAGAGACCCAGTACTTC
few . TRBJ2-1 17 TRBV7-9 CASSPTPGGGLWNEQFF TGTGCCAGCAGCCCCACTCCAGGGGGGGGCCTATGGAATGAGCAGTTCTTC
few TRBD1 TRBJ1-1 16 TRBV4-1 CASSQGRGLKGTEAFF TGCGCCAGCAGCCAAGGCAGGGGGCTGAAGGGCACTGAAGCTTTCTTT
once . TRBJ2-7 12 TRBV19 CATQTGYYEQYF TGTGCCACCCAGACAGGATACTACGAGCAGTACTTC
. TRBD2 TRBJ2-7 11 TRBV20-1 CSAPTGGRQYF TGCAGTGCCCCGACGGGGGGGCGGCAGTACTTC
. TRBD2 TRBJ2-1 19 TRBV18 CASSLFLALSGSRDNEQFF TGTGCCAGCTCACTGTTTCTCGCCCTAAGCGGGAGTCGGGACAATGAGCAGTTCTTC
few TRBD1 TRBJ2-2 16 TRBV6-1 CASRSPGTGDTGELFF TGTGCCAGCAGATCACCCGGGACAGGGGACACCGGGGAGCTGTTTTTT
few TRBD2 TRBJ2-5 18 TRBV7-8 CASSLGLAGKRLGETQYF TGTGCCAGCAGCTTAGGTCTAGCGGGAAAGAGATTAGGAGAGACCCAGTACTTC
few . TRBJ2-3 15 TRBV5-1 CASSLDVSRTDTQYF TGCGCCAGCAGCTTAGACGTATCCCGCACAGATACGCAGTATTTT
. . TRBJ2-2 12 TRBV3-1 CASSPGWGELFF TGTGCCAGCAGTCCCGGCTGGGGGGAGCTGTTTTTT
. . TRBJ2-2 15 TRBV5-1 CASSLAGRGTGELFF TGCGCCAGCAGCTTGGCGGGCCGGGGCACCGGGGAGCTGTTTTTT
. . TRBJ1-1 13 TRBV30 CAWRGGRTAEAFF TGTGCCTGGAGGGGTGGGCGTACCGCTGAAGCTTTCTTT
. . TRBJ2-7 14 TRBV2 CASSNPGGTYEQYF TGTGCCAGCAGTAATCCAGGGGGGACCTACGAGCAGTACTTC
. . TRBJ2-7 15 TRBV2 CASSENPTLAYEQYF TGTGCCAGCAGTGAAAATCCTACCCTGGCCTACGAGCAGTACTTC
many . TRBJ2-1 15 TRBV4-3 CASSQDNTAYNEQFF TGCGCCAGCAGCCAAGATAATACAGCCTACAATGAGCAGTTCTTC
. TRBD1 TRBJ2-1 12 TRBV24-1 CATGTGEDEQFF TGTGCCACTGGGACAGGGGAGGATGAGCAGTTCTTC
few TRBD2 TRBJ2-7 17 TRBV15 CATSRVPLAGGPYEQYF TGTGCCACCAGCAGAGTTCCTTTAGCGGGAGGTCCCTACGAGCAGTACTTC
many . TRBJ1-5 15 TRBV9 CASSPQGLDNQPQHF TGTGCCAGCAGCCCGCAGGGATTGGACAATCAGCCCCAGCATTTT
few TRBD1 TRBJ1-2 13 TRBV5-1 CASWGQGSYGYTF TGCGCCAGCTGGGGACAGGGTTCCTATGGCTACACCTTC
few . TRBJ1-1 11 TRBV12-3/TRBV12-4 CASTDFTEAFF TGTGCCAGCACCGATTTTACTGAAGCTTTCTTT
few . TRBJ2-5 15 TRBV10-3 CAISGGPPSPETQYF TGTGCCATCAGTGGGGGACCGCCGAGCCCCGAGACCCAGTACTTC
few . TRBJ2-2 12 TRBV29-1 CSVTSLPGELFF TGCAGCGTTACTAGTTTACCCGGGGAGCTGTTTTTT
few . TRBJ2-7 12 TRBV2 CASIQGPYEQYF TGTGCCAGCATACAGGGTCCCTACGAGCAGTACTTC
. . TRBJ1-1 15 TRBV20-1 CSARVSRGRNTEAFF TGCAGTGCTAGAGTGTCCCGGGGGCGCAACACTGAAGCTTTCTTT
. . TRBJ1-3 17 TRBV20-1 CSARPIPDSYSGNTIYF TGCAGTGCCAGACCTATTCCCGACAGCTACTCTGGAAACACCATATATTTT
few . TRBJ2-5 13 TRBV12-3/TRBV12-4 CASSFQDQETQYF TGTGCCAGCAGTTTCCAGGACCAAGAGACCCAGTACTTC
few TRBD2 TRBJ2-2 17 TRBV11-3 CASGPGLAAENTGELFF TGTGCCAGCGGTCCGGGACTAGCGGCTGAAAACACCGGGGAGCTGTTTTTT
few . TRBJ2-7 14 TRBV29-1 CRPILREVPYEQYF TGCAGACCGATTTTGAGGGAAGTCCCCTACGAGCAGTACTTC
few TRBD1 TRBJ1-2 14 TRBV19 CASSIGQGSYGYTF TGTGCCAGTAGTATCGGACAGGGGAGCTATGGCTACACCTTC
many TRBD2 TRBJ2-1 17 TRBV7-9 CASSSPSGTSGNSEQFF TGTGCCAGCAGCTCCCCCTCCGGGACTAGCGGGAATAGTGAGCAGTTCTTC
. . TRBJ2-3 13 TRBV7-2 CASSPTRKDTQYF TGTGCCAGCAGTCCTACGCGGAAAGATACGCAGTATTTT
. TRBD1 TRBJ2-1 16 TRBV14 CASSQLGQGAYNEQFF TGTGCCAGCAGCCAATTAGGTCAGGGGGCTTACAATGAGCAGTTCTTC
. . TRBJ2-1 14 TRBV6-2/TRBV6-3 CASSYSPEGSEQFF TGTGCCAGCAGTTACTCCCCCGAGGGCAGTGAGCAGTTCTTC
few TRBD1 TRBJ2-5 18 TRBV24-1 CATSDLPARTGYQETQYF TGTGCCACCAGTGATTTGCCCGCCCGGACAGGCTACCAAGAGACCCAGTACTTC
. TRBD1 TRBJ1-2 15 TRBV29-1 CSVEGEGQGGYGYTF TGCAGCGTTGAGGGCGAGGGACAGGGGGGTTATGGCTACACCTTC